The sequence of this TCR beta chain was determined in a study of T-cell memory formation after mild COVID-19 (dated by TCRdb to the early 2020s). For the wider study: TCR sequence clusters from the two donors were largely donor specific. Longitudinal TCRalpha and TCRbeta repertoire sequencing tracked T-cell clones expanding and contracting after mild COVID-19 in a couple of donors. The cohort comprised two young, previously healthy adult volunteers, one female and one male.

Ficoll-Paque density gradient centrifugation was used to isolate PBMCs. This clonotype was observed a handful of times. No antigen is known for it. No base-level quality is on record; no much larger clone is a single base apart. V and J lose 1 base and 7 bases, and a span of 16 bases separates them. Inclusive of the bounding cysteine and phenylalanine, the CDR3 is 16 residues long. Only CDR3 DNA remains: 48 bases, in frame from the first base. CDR1 and CDR2, looked up from the germline V gene (reference sequence), are SEHNR and FQNEAQ. Broader findings and caveats from the paper: The second-wave clones that peaked on day 37 were not confirmed to be SARS-CoV-2 specific. From day 15 to 85, contracting clones showed balanced CD4/CD8 phenotypes, whereas a second wave of clones that expanded from day 15 to 37 leaned towards CD4+. The study included only two mild cases, and larger cohorts that include severe cases with pre-infection samples were judged to be necessary. Contracting CD4+ clones were located mainly in the CM and EM memory subsets, whereas CD8+ clones were found to be enriched in EMRA. The detection of some responding clones in pre-infection memory suggests that pre-existing cross-reactive memory T cells joined the SARS-CoV-2 response.

Instrument on record: Illumina NovaSeq 6000. TCRalpha and TCRbeta cDNA libraries were constructed by 5'RACE with constant-segment primers, with sample barcodes and unique molecular identifiers being introduced. Trizol reagent was used to extract RNA from every sample. The libraries were amplified in two PCR steps, and the second step added a second sample barcode and Illumina TruSeq adapters. Sequencing of libraries was performed on an Illumina NovaSeq with 2 x 150 bp paired-end reads. From the authors' description of their analysis: With migec v1.2.7, reads were demultiplexed and then collapsed into UMI-guided consensus sequences. With mixcr v2.1.11, UMI consensuses were aligned to TRA and TRB V and J templates and assembled into clonotypes. Clonotypes were classified as expanded or contracted when called significant by both edgeR and NoisET, with noise models trained on biological replicates. For edgeR calls, the cutoffs were a false discovery rate-adjusted p below 0.01 and a log2 fold-change threshold of 1. As an exploratory analysis of dynamics, max-normalized trajectories of the 1000 most abundant clonotypes were examined by PCA with hierarchical clustering. The CD4 or CD8 phenotype of responding clones was assigned using the separately sequenced CD4+ and CD8+ repertoires. TCRdb took the public reads, trimmed them with fastp at Q25, ran MiXCR for clone calling and kept in-frame beta chains. When rows share a CDR3 protein, they turn into one entry using the most common DNA and genes. The V and J calls reflect TCRdb's pipeline rather than the authors' work. This sample is represented by roughly 300,000 distinct CDR3 sequences; 15% to 20% of them were singletons. Clones ranked in the top ten supply around 23% of the sample.

The TCR comes from a man younger than 30 who had mild COVID-19 (a few samples of this study predate the infection). The sample titles of this study are shuffled in the database, so cell type and time point are left out; the donor was told from shared clones. Here the chain combines TRBV7-9 and TRBJ2-2, with no confidently assigned D gene. The specimen sequenced was PBMCs or a T cell subset sorted from them (not recorded which). The nucleotide sequence reads TGTGCCAGCAGCTTAGGATGGGTACAGACAAACGGGGAGCTGTTTTTT. This yields the protein CASSLGWVQTNGELFF.